Presented here are 22 T cell receptor beta chains from one specimen sequenced in a study of T cells in Graves' hyperthyroidism and ophthalmopathy. Amplified regions were TCR beta CDR3 sequences from RNA transcripts. TCR CDR3 regions were first amplified by RT-PCR with HTBI primers. TCRdb re-called the multiplex PCR reads with MiXCR, one entry per CDR3 protein. Of over 550,000 distinct CDR3 sequences in the sample, over 15% were seen once. The sample was blood. Receptors originate from a woman aged 18-29 years with Graves' hyperthyroidism.

The chain joins TRBV7-8 to TRBJ1-5, with TRBD1 identical over 7 bases. CDR3 length equals 15 residues. The germline CDR1 and CDR2 sequences are SGHVS and FQNEAQ. With V trimmed by 5 bases and J by 4 bases, 8 bases remained unmatched. CDR3 amino acids: CASSLGTDRNQPQHF. The CDR3 DNA reads TGTGCCAGCAGCCTTGGGACAGACAGAAATCAGCCCCAGCATTTT.

This clonotype was observed a handful of times. This chain connects TRBV19 to TRBJ2-5; 9 bases map to TRBD2. The CDR3 sequence is 14 residues long. The germline V gene has CDR1 LNHDA and CDR2 SQIVND (reference sequence). Unmatched junction bases numbered 12, after V lost 9 bases and J lost 7 bases. The CDR3 reads CASSEIAGAPTQYF. DNA of the CDR3: TGTGCCAGCTCCGAGATAGCGGGGGCCCCGACCCAGTACTTC.

At least ten counts were recorded for this clonotype. The V and J genes are TRBV20-1 and TRBJ2-1; D is undetermined. Trimming removed 3 bases from V and 2 bases from J, with 8 bases in between. This CDR3 is built from 13 residues. Germline loops: CDR1 DFQATT, CDR2 SNEGSKA (reference sequence). Here the CDR3 reads CSARRSTYNEQFF. CDR3 in DNA: TGCAGTGCTAGGAGATCGACCTACAATGAGCAGTTCTTC.

This chain uses TRBV4-1 with TRBJ1-5; D is ambiguous. Looked up from germline, CDR1 is MGHRA and CDR2 is YSYEKL. Trimming took off 0 bases at V and 5 bases at J, with 17 bases between the two ends. This CDR3 has 17 amino acids. The CDR3 DNA follows: TGCGCCAGCAGCCAAGATGTAAGGCAGGTCATATATCAGCCCCAGCATTTT. Residues: CASSQDVRQVIYQPQHF.

This clonotype was seen a few times. The rearrangement joins TRBV12-3 or TRBV12-4 to TRBJ2-2; possibly TRBD2 for D (6 bases). The CDR3 covers 14 residues. V was trimmed by 5 bases and J by 6 bases, leaving 13 bases between them. CDR3 protein: CASSPPWGAGELFF. CDR3 in DNA: TGTGCCAGCAGTCCACCATGGGGGGCCGGGGAGCTGTTTTTT.

The chain combines TRBV12-5 with TRBJ1-1, with no clear D. The CDR3 loop spans 13 amino acids. CDR1 is LGHNT, CDR2 FRNRAP, per germline. The V end was cut by 7 bases, the J end by 5 bases, with 14 bases between. The CDR3, as DNA: TGTGCTAGTGCCCCGCATCTTGAGACTGAAGCTTTCTTT. Translation gives CASAPHLETEAFF.

This clonotype was observed a few times. The chain uses TRBV5-1 and TRBJ2-1; D possibly corresponds to TRBD2 (6 bases). V lost 0 bases and J lost 3, with 13 bases in between. The germline gives CDR1 SGHRS, CDR2 YFSETQ. The CDR3 runs to 16 residues. This CDR3 reads CASSLEPGVLYNEQFF. Written as DNA, the CDR3 is TGCGCCAGCAGCTTGGAACCGGGAGTTCTCTACAATGAGCAGTTCTTC.

Only a few counts were recorded for this clonotype. The chain has TRBV9 and TRBJ1-2; the D is unclear. The CDR3 loop spans 12 amino acids. Between the trimmed V and J ends, which lost 0 bases and 6 bases, there was a span of 6 bases. Germline V gene data show CDR1 as SGDLS and CDR2 as YYNGEE. The CDR3 sequence is CASSVGGNGYTF. For the CDR3, the DNA is TGTGCCAGCAGCGTAGGGGGTAATGGCTACACCTTC.

The rearrangement links TRBV10-3 to TRBJ2-3; 9 bases are shared with TRBD2. The CDR3 spans 14 residues. The germline V gene has CDR1 ENHRY and CDR2 SYGVKD. J lost 3 bases, V lost 7 bases, and 5 bases had no gene match. CDR3 DNA sequence: TGTGCCATCAAGAATAGCGGGAGAACAGATACGCAGTATTTT. Its translation: CAIKNSGRTDTQYF.

This clonotype was detected ten times or more. The chain links TRBV11-1 to TRBJ1-1; D might be TRBD1 (6 bases). This CDR3 contains 14 residues. Germline V CDR1 and CDR2: SGHAT, FQDESV (reference sequence). V shed 6 bases and J shed 2 bases, with 13 bases lying between them. CDR3 amino acids: CASRIRTANTEAFF. CDR3 sequence (DNA): TGTGCCAGCAGGATAAGGACAGCAAACACTGAAGCTTTCTTT.

This clonotype was seen many times. This chain links TRBV20-1 with TRBJ2-7; 7 bases are shared with TRBD1. The germline CDR1 and CDR2 sequences are DFQATT and SNEGSKA (reference sequence). The CDR3 runs to 13 residues. The V and J ends lost 3 bases and 6 bases, in that order; junction bases with no gene match: 8. CDR3 loop: CSASDRAIGEQYF. CDR3 sequence (DNA): TGCAGTGCTAGCGACAGGGCGATCGGCGAGCAGTACTTC.

This clonotype was detected ten times or more. The chain recombines TRBV11-3 with TRBJ2-3; the D is unclear. From germline, CDR1 is SGHNT and CDR2 YENEEA. V was clipped by 0 bases and J by 0 bases, with 10 bases between them. The CDR3 loop spans 16 amino acids. The CDR3 loop reads CASSLDIRISTDTQYF. CDR3 DNA sequence: TGTGCCAGCAGCTTAGATATCAGGATTAGCACAGATACGCAGTATTTT. The full variable domain, in which reference TRBV11-3 and TRBJ2-3 provide the parts outside the CDR3, is EAGVVQSPRYKIIEKKQPVAFWCNPISGHNTLYWYLQNLGQGPELLIRYENEEAVDDSQLPKDRFSAERLKGVDSTLKIQPAELGDSAVYLCASSLDIRISTDTQYFGPGTRLTVL.

This clonotype was observed a few times. The chain combines TRBV7-2 with TRBJ1-4; D uncertain. Trimming removed 1 base from V and 5 bases from J, with 14 bases in between. Looked up from germline, CDR1 is SGHTA and CDR2 is FQGNSA. The length of the CDR3 is 16 residues. The CDR3 DNA follows: TGTGCCAGCAGCTTAGACCCTCCGCCTGTCAATGAAAAACTGTTTTTT. This gives the protein CASSLDPPPVNEKLFF.

J is TRBJ2-1 and V is TRBV5-1, with 12 bases matching TRBD1. This CDR3 comprises 14 residues. Germline V lookup: CDR1 SGHRS, CDR2 YFSETQ. Trimming cost V 5 bases and J 8 bases; bases outside gene matches: 5. The CDR3 is CASSRDRGRDEQFF. CDR3 in DNA: TGCGCCAGCAGTAGGGACAGGGGGCGTGATGAGCAGTTCTTC.

CDR3 coding DNA: TGTGCTAGTGGTTTAATATACAGGGGCAAGGATGGCTACACCTTC. The encoded protein is CASGLIYRGKDGYTF. The rearrangement uses TRBV12-5 and TRBJ1-2, with 7 bases matching TRBD1. With V trimmed by 3 bases and J by 6 bases, 10 bases remained unmatched. Germline lookup yields CDR1 LGHNT and CDR2 FRNRAP. The CDR3 is made up of 15 amino acids. Together with reference TRBV12-5 and TRBJ1-2, the CDR3 gives the full variable domain: DARVTQTPRHKVTEMGQEVTMRCQPILGHNTVFWYRQTMMQGLELLAYFRNRAPLDDSGMPKDRFSAEMPDATLATLKIQPSEPRDSAVYFCASGLIYRGKDGYTFGSGTRLTVV.

This sequence joins TRBV19 and TRBJ2-5; 8 bases map to TRBD1. Germline loops: CDR1 LNHDA, CDR2 SQIVND (reference sequence). The V and J ends lost 3 bases and 4 bases, in that order; junction bases with no gene match: 16. The CDR3 extends over 18 amino acids. CDR3 nucleotides: TGTGCCAGTAGTATTCGGATGGGACAGGTTTTATGGGGAGAGACCCAGTACTTC. It codes for CASSIRMGQVLWGETQYF.

The chain links TRBV9 to TRBJ2-1; 8 positions agree with TRBD1. This CDR3 has 16 amino acids. Trimming at V came to 3 bases and at J to 5 bases, leaving 10 bases not matched to a gene. In germline, CDR1 is SGDLS, CDR2 YYNGEE. CDR3 protein: CASSDQDRGGDNEQFF. As DNA, the CDR3 is TGTGCCAGCAGCGACCAAGACAGGGGAGGAGACAATGAGCAGTTCTTC. Full variable domain (missing parts from reference TRBV9 and TRBJ2-1): DSGVTQTPKHLITATGQRVTLRCSPRSGDLSVYWYQQSLDQGLQFLIQYYNGEERAKGNILERFSAQQFPDLHSELNLSSLELGDSALYFCASSDQDRGGDNEQFFGPGTRLTVL.

As concerns this clonotype: Just one base apart from a much larger clone, this may be a read error. The V and J genes are TRBV20-1 and TRBJ2-2; 8 bases map to TRBD1. Losses at the gene ends were 8 bases for V and 4 bases for J; bases not matched to a gene: 12. CDR3 size: 15 residues. CDR1 and CDR2 (germline): DFQATT, SNEGSKA (reference sequence). The CDR3 is CSTSRTGMGTGELFF. CDR3 sequence (DNA): TGCAGTACTTCCCGGACAGGGATGGGCACCGGGGAGCTGTTTTTT.

This clonotype turned up a few times. V is TRBV27 and J is TRBJ1-5; possibly TRBD1 for D (6 bases). V lost 4 bases and J 7 bases, leaving 11 bases between the germline ends. The CDR3 runs to 13 residues. Germline V gene lookup returns CDR1 MNHEY and CDR2 SMNVEV (reference sequence). Written as DNA, the CDR3 is TGTGCCAGCAGTTGGACAGAGAGGCAGCCCCAGCATTTT. Residues: CASSWTERQPQHF.

This chain links TRBV29-1 with TRBJ1-2, with no clear D. V was clipped by 3 bases and J by 6 bases, with 14 bases between them. The CDR3 is 13 amino acids. Per germline, CDR1 SQVTM and CDR2 ANQGSEA. CDR3: CSVDPRERDGYTF. CDR3 DNA: TGCAGCGTTGATCCAAGGGAGAGAGATGGCTACACCTTC.

Many counts were recorded for this clonotype. The chain recombines TRBV29-1 with TRBJ1-1, with 10 bases that match TRBD1. Germline-derived CDR1 and CDR2 are SQVTM and ANQGSEA. J lost 5 bases, V lost 7 bases, and 7 bases had no gene match. The length of the CDR3 is 13 residues. CDR3 DNA: TGCAGCGCCCCCCGGACAGGGGGAACTGAAGCTTTCTTT. Translated: CSAPRTGGTEAFF.

This clonotype was counted at least ten times. This sequence joins TRBV7-9 and TRBJ2-1; no reliable D call. CDR1 is SEHNR, CDR2 FQNEAQ, per germline (reference sequence). The CDR3 loop spans 15 amino acids. The V end lost 8 bases, the J end lost 0 bases, and 14 bases lay between the germline ends. In nucleotides, the CDR3 is TGTGCCAGCTGCCCTACCGGGTCCTCCTACAATGAGCAGTTCTTC. Its translation is CASCPTGSSYNEQFF.